The 19 T cell receptor beta chains in this list originate from one sample, sequenced in a study of cytomegalovirus exposure and HLA in healthy donors. PCR primers comprised 60 Vbeta and 13 Jbeta primers. Profiling relied on immunoSEQ multiplex PCR, and the TCRdb table lists in-frame clones only, not all of them. In the table there are roughly 200,000 clones, 80% to 85% of which are singletons. The sample consisted of PBMCs. The receptor set was obtained from a woman aged 18-35 years in good health and CMV-seronegative.

The chain carries TRBV4-3 and TRBJ1-2; TRBD1 is a possible D gene (6 bases). Trimming took 3 bases from V and 4 from J, leaving 15 bases between them. The CDR3 has 15 amino acids. Germline-derived CDR1 and CDR2 are LGHNA and YSLEER. In DNA form, the CDR3 reads TGCGCCAGCAGCCAGACAGGTAGCCTAGGCTATGGCTACACCTTC. Its translation: CASSQTGSLGYGYTF.

J is TRBJ1-3 and V is TRBV29-1; 8 positions match TRBD1. The CDR3 has 14 residues. Per the germline V gene, CDR1 is SQVTM and CDR2 is ANQGSEA. V shed 7 bases, J shed 0 bases, and the junction held 5 bases outside the gene matches. The CDR3 protein is CSATTGGSGNTIYF. The CDR3 DNA sequence: TGCAGCGCCACAACAGGGGGCTCTGGAAACACCATATATTTT.

V gene TRBV4-1 combines with J gene TRBJ2-3; possibly TRBD2 for D (7 bases). This CDR3 is built from 17 residues. Looked up from germline, CDR1 is MGHRA and CDR2 is YSYEKL. V gave up 5 bases and J gave up 2 bases, with 20 bases separating them. As DNA, the CDR3 is TGCGCCAGCAGCGAGGGGGGAGCGGGGACTCACACAGATACGCAGTATTTT. Protein: CASSEGGAGTHTDTQYF.

This chain links TRBV5-6 with TRBJ1-2; D is possibly TRBD1 (5 bases). Trimming shortened V by 3 bases and J by 8 bases, and 20 bases separated the two germline ends. The CDR3 extends over 15 amino acids. The germline V gene encodes CDR1 SGHDT and CDR2 YYEEEE. CDR3 amino acids: CASSWGDGRSMGYTF. The CDR3 nucleotides are TGTGCCAGCAGCTGGGGGGACGGACGATCTATGGGCTACACCTTC. Filled out from reference TRBV5-6 and TRBJ1-2, the complete variable domain reads DAGVTQSPTHLIKTRGQQVTLRCSPKSGHDTVSWYQQALGQGPQFIFQYYEEEERQRGNFPDRFSGHQFPNYSSELNVNALLLGDSALYLCASSWGDGRSMGYTFGSGTRLTVV.

The rearrangement links TRBV28 to TRBJ2-7; D may be TRBD2 (5 bases). V was clipped by 5 bases and J by 0 bases, with 23 bases between them. CDR1 MDHEN and CDR2 SYDVKM come from the germline V gene. CDR3 length: 18 amino acids. The CDR3, as DNA: TGTGCCAGCAGTGAAGCCAAACGCGGGTCCGGGAACTCCTACGAGCAGTACTTC. Amino acid sequence: CASSEAKRGSGNSYEQYF.

V gene TRBV15 combines with J gene TRBJ1-1; TRBD1 matches at 7 bases. Per the germline V gene, CDR1 is LNHNV and CDR2 is YYDKDF (reference sequence). The CDR3 has 16 residues. V lost 1 base and J lost 2; bases outside the gene matches: 7. The CDR3, as DNA: TGTGCCACCAGCAGAGGCGCCGAAGGGGGCAACACTGAAGCTTTCTTT. Encoded protein: CATSRGAEGGNTEAFF.

This clone was counted a few times. This chain links TRBV5-4 with TRBJ2-2, with a possible D match to TRBD2 (5 bases). The CDR3 has 15 residues. Germline-derived CDR1 and CDR2 are SGHNT and YYREEE (reference sequence). Trimming shortened V by 4 bases and J by 3 bases, and 13 bases separated the two germline ends. The CDR3 region is CASSAGVSYTGELFF. The CDR3 DNA sequence: TGTGCCAGCAGCGCCGGGGTCAGCTACACCGGGGAGCTGTTTTTT. Using reference TRBV5-4 and TRBJ2-2 for the parts outside the CDR3, the full variable domain is ETGVTQSPTHLIKTRGQQVTLRCSSQSGHNTVSWYQQALGQGPQFIFQYYREEENGRGNFPPRFSGLQFPNYSSELNVNALELDDSALYLCASSAGVSYTGELFFGEGSRLTVL.

The chain links TRBV28 to TRBJ2-7, with a weak D call TRBD1 (6 bases). The CDR3 is 13 residues long. Trimming removed 3 bases at V and 4 bases at J, with 10 bases between. CDR1 is MDHEN and CDR2 is SYDVKM in the germline V gene. CDR3 loop: CASSFLGAYEQYF. The CDR3 region has the DNA TGTGCCAGCAGTTTCCTGGGGGCGTACGAGCAGTACTTC.

The table lists this clone with a count of one. The chain joins TRBV29-1 to TRBJ1-4; perhaps TRBD1 as D (6 bases). Trimming cost V 6 bases and J 0 bases, with 14 bases left between them. CDR1 is SQVTM, CDR2 ANQGSEA, per germline. This CDR3 has 15 residues. CDR3 sequence reads: CSVDQGSATNEKLFF. The CDR3, as DNA: TGCAGCGTCGATCAGGGGTCGGCAACTAATGAAAAACTGTTTTTT.

The chain joins TRBV4-3 to TRBJ1-6; TRBD1 is a possible D gene (6 bases). CDR3 length: 18 amino acids. V dropped 3 bases and J dropped 0 bases, with 15 bases sitting between them. CDR1 and CDR2 (germline): LGHNA, YSLEER. CDR3 loop: CASSHTWTVSSYNSPLHF. The DNA for the CDR3 is TGCGCCAGCAGCCACACGTGGACAGTGAGCTCCTATAATTCACCCCTCCACTTT.

V gene TRBV28 combines with J gene TRBJ2-7; maybe TRBD2 (5 bases). This CDR3 is built from 15 residues. Germline-derived CDR1 and CDR2 are MDHEN and SYDVKM. V lost 6 bases and J lost 7, with 22 bases in between. The chain's CDR3 is CASSISGGSQPEQYV. CDR3 bases: TGTGCCAGCAGCATCAGCGGAGGCTCACAACCAGAGCAGTACGTC.

The chain recombines TRBV30 with TRBJ2-1; TRBD2 is a possible D gene (6 bases). Germline V gene sequence: CDR1 GTSNPN, CDR2 SVGIG (reference sequence). V was shortened by 5 bases and J by 2 bases, with 10 bases between the two germline ends. This CDR3 has 13 residues. The CDR3 spells CAWLGGTYNEQFF. CDR3 nucleotide sequence: TGTGCCTGGCTAGGCGGGACCTACAATGAGCAGTTCTTC.

The genes are TRBV5-6 and TRBJ2-5; a possible D gene is TRBD1 (5 bases). V lost 0 bases to trimming and J lost 5 bases, with 8 bases between them. This CDR3 region has 13 residues. The germline V gene encodes CDR1 SGHDT and CDR2 YYEEEE. The CDR3 nucleotides are TGTGCCAGCAGCTTGGGGGGCGAGGAGACCCAGTACTTC. As protein: CASSLGGEETQYF.

The chain uses TRBV19 and TRBJ2-2, with D possibly matching TRBD2 (5 bases). The germline V gene has CDR1 LNHDA and CDR2 SQIVND (reference sequence). V dropped 5 bases and J dropped 5 bases, with 18 bases sitting between them. The CDR3 has 16 residues. DNA of the CDR3: TGTGCCAGTAGTCAACAGCCGAGGGTATCGACCGGGGAGCTGTTTTTT. This encodes CASSQQPRVSTGELFF. Based on the CDR3 plus reference TRBV19 and TRBJ2-2, the full variable domain is DGGITQSPKYLFRKEGQNVTLSCEQNLNHDAMYWYRQDPGQGLRLIYYSQIVNDFQKGDIAEGYSVSREKKESFPLTVTSAQKNPTAFYLCASSQQPRVSTGELFFGEGSRLTVL.

The rearrangement links TRBV21-1 to TRBJ2-7; the D call TRBD2 from the table was never checked on the DNA. TRBV21-1 is assigned pseudogene status. There are 15 residues in the CDR3. CDR3 sequence (DNA): TGTGCCAGCAGGGTGGGACTAGCGGCTTCCTACGAGCAGTACGTC. Residues: CASRVGLAASYEQYV.

This clone was found a few times. The chain is built from TRBV10-1 and TRBJ2-7; 9 bases map to TRBD1. The V and J ends lost 8 bases and 3 bases, in that order; junction bases with no gene match: 5. The CDR3 covers 13 residues. The germline CDR1 and CDR2 sequences are WNHNN and SYGVQD (reference sequence). CDR3 in amino acids: CASGPGQGYEQYF. The CDR3 DNA reads as TGCGCCAGCGGCCCGGGACAGGGCTACGAGCAGTACTTC.

The chain uses TRBV7-9 and TRBJ1-1; D is unresolved. The V and J ends lost 4 bases and 5 bases respectively, with 5 bases between them. Germline V CDR1 and CDR2: SEHNR, FQNEAQ (reference sequence). CDR3 length: 11 amino acids. The CDR3 loop reads CASSWRTEAFF. The CDR3 DNA is TGTGCCAGCAGCTGGAGGACTGAAGCTTTCTTT. Full variable domain (remainder filled in from reference TRBV7-9 and TRBJ1-1): DTGVSQNPRHKITKRGQNVTFRCDPISEHNRLYWYRQTLGQGPEFLTYFQNEAQLEKSRLLSDRFSAERPKGSFSTLEIQRTEQGDSAMYLCASSWRTEAFFGQGTRLTVV.

The chain couples TRBV6-1 to TRBJ2-7; 7 bases are shared with TRBD1. CDR1 is MNHNS and CDR2 is SASEGT in the germline V gene. This CDR3 spans 13 amino acids. Germline trimming cut 10 bases from V and 0 bases from J; bases unmatched to any gene: 6. Here the CDR3 reads CATRQGLSYEQYF. The CDR3 DNA reads TGTGCCACCAGACAGGGTCTCTCCTACGAGCAGTACTTC.

V is TRBV15 and J is TRBJ2-1; maybe TRBD1 (6 bases). The CDR3 length is 15 residues. CDR1 is LNHNV and CDR2 is YYDKDF in the germline V gene (reference sequence). V was clipped by 0 bases and J by 8 bases, with 14 bases between them. CDR3 nucleotide sequence: TGTGCCACCAGCAGAGACAGGGGACATCTCGATGAGCAGTTCTTC. It is translated as CATSRDRGHLDEQFF.